Presented here are 11 T cell receptor beta chains from one specimen sequenced in a study of blood T cell repertoires in COVID-19. Clones were read by immunoSEQ multiplex PCR, and TCRdb kept only the in-frame ones, dropping some. The sample contains approximately 190,000 clones, 80% of which appear only once. Sequencing was performed on peripheral blood. The receptors come from a man in his sixties with acute or convalescent COVID-19.

V usage is TRBV4-3 and J usage is TRBJ2-3; the match to TRBD2 covers 15 bases. The CDR3 runs to 16 residues. V was clipped by 4 bases and J by 5 bases; unmatched bases: 4. Germline V gene sequence: CDR1 LGHNA, CDR2 YSLEER. Written as DNA, the CDR3 is TGCGCCAGCAGCCGAGGACTAGCGGGGGGGCTAGATACGCAGTATTTT. This codes for CASSRGLAGGLDTQYF.

The chain combines TRBV19 with TRBJ2-3; TRBD2 matches 7 bases. CDR3 size: 18 residues. V lost 7 bases, J lost 6 bases, and 22 bases stayed unmatched. CDR1 LNHDA and CDR2 SQIVND come from the germline V gene (reference sequence). This CDR3 reads CASIRGQGSGDSPDTQYF. CDR3 nucleotide sequence: TGTGCCAGTATCAGAGGTCAAGGAAGCGGGGATAGCCCGGATACGCAGTATTTT.

The gene calls are TRBV28 and TRBJ2-1, with 8 bases identical to TRBD2. The CDR3 extends over 16 amino acids. From germline, CDR1 is MDHEN and CDR2 SYDVKM. Unmatched junction bases numbered 17, after V lost 7 bases and J lost 9 bases. CDR3 nucleotides: TGTGCCAGCATCTTCAGCGGGAGCCAGGGAGGGGGTGAGCAGTTCTTC. Encoded protein: CASIFSGSQGGGEQFF.

This clone was observed once. This sequence joins TRBV2 and TRBJ2-7; 7 nucleotides align to TRBD2. The CDR3 has 12 amino acids. The ends lost 11 bases at V and 3 bases at J; junction bases unmatched: 7. In germline, CDR1 is SNHLY, CDR2 FYNNEI. CDR3: CAYRDYLYEQYF. CDR3 sequence (DNA): TGTGCCTACCGGGACTACCTCTACGAGCAGTACTTC.

The J gene is TRBJ2-2, the V gene TRBV19, with 8 bases fitting TRBD1. The J segment lost 4 bases and the V segment lost 6 bases, leaving 7 bases of the junction unmatched. The CDR3 contains 15 residues. The germline gives CDR1 LNHDA, CDR2 SQIVND (reference sequence). CDR3 sequence: CASSQSGGFTGELFF. DNA for the CDR3: TGTGCCAGTAGCCAGTCAGGGGGCTTCACCGGGGAGCTGTTTTTT.

V is TRBV4-1 and J is TRBJ2-2; 8 bases are a match to TRBD2. The CDR3 has 16 residues. Germline lookup yields CDR1 MGHRA and CDR2 YSYEKL. Losses at the gene ends were 5 bases for V and 2 bases for J; bases not matched to a gene: 7. CDR3 loop: CASSSAGGFNTGELFF. CDR3 bases: TGCGCCAGCAGCTCCGCGGGAGGATTCAACACCGGGGAGCTGTTTTTT.

The J gene is TRBJ1-5, the V gene TRBV6-1; unclear D gene. This CDR3 is 13 amino acids long. V was pared by 3 bases and J by 4 bases, with 7 bases between. Germline-derived CDR1 and CDR2 are MNHNS and SASEGT. CDR3 in amino acids: CASSDVLNQPQHF. In nucleotides, the CDR3 is TGTGCCAGCAGTGACGTTTTAAATCAGCCCCAGCATTTT.

J is TRBJ2-3 and V is TRBV4-2; 9 bases align to TRBD2. V shed 1 base and J 1 base; nucleotides not matched to a gene: 6. The CDR3 runs to 17 residues. From germline, CDR1 is LGHNA and CDR2 YNFKEQ. The CDR3 spells CASSQVEIAGGTDTQYF. The CDR3 coding sequence is TGTGCCAGCAGCCAAGTAGAGATAGCGGGGGGCACAGATACGCAGTATTTT.

With regard to this clone: Sequence at one end of the junction differs from germline and may be a read error. This sequence joins TRBV7-7 and TRBJ2-5; 10 bases are a match to TRBD1. The CDR3 is made up of 21 amino acids. Germline V gene data show CDR1 as SSHAT and CDR2 as FNYEAQ (reference sequence). The CDR3 region is CASSLSSSRTGGTSGRETQYF. CDR3 bases: TGTGCTAGCAGCTTGAGCTCGAGTCGGACAGGGGGTACCAGTGGTCGGGAGACCCAGTACTTC.

The chain links TRBV7-3 to TRBJ2-3, with TRBD1 matching 8 bases. The CDR3 length is 14 residues. Trimming at V came to 5 bases and at J to 6 bases, leaving 7 bases not matched to a gene. The germline CDR1 and CDR2 sequences are SGHTA and FQGTGA. The chain's CDR3 is CASSRGQGGDTQYF. The CDR3 coding sequence is TGTGCCAGCAGCCGAGGACAGGGTGGGGATACGCAGTATTTT.

The rearrangement uses TRBV11-3 and TRBJ2-7; TRBD1 agrees at 7 bases. V trimming: 1 base; J trimming: 4 bases; junction bases outside the gene matches: 4. The CDR3 runs to 14 residues. The germline gives CDR1 SGHNT, CDR2 YENEEA. CDR3 loop: CASSLAGGGYEQYF. The CDR3, as DNA: TGTGCCAGCAGCTTAGCAGGGGGTGGTTACGAGCAGTACTTC.